The 25 T cell receptor beta chains reported below all come from one sample, sequenced in a study of identical twins. TCRdb re-called the 5' RACE reads with MiXCR, one entry per CDR3 protein. The table has 350,000 to 450,000 distinct CDR3 sequences, 18% seen once; the top ten hold less than 15%. Material: naive T cells sorted from blood. Every receptor here comes from a man aged 50 to 60 in good health.

This clonotype was detected many times. This rearrangement joins TRBV20-1 to TRBJ2-7; 9 nucleotides agree with TRBD2. Germline CDR1 DFQATT, CDR2 SNEGSKA (reference sequence). With 2 bases clipped from V and 3 bases from J, the junction kept 11 bases outside the gene matches. This CDR3 region has 16 residues. The CDR3, as DNA: TGCAGTGCTAGATCCGCTAGCGGGACCTTGTACTACGAGCAGTACTTC. This sequence encodes CSARSASGTLYYEQYF.

V and J are TRBV9 and TRBJ2-2, with D unresolved. Germline lookup yields CDR1 SGDLS and CDR2 YYNGEE. CDR3 length: 16 residues. The V gene lost 4 bases and the J gene lost 3 bases, with 16 bases spanning the gap. CDR3: CASSPPYPQDTGELFF. The DNA of the CDR3 is TGTGCCAGCAGCCCCCCGTACCCCCAGGACACCGGGGAGCTGTTTTTT.

CDR3 nucleotides: TGCGCCAGCATGTCTTTGGGCTCCTACGAGCAGTACTTC. This translates into CASMSLGSYEQYF. This chain uses TRBV5-1 with TRBJ2-7; D unclear. With 6 bases removed from V and 0 bases from J, the gap between germline ends came to 10 bases. The CDR3 runs to 13 residues. Germline CDR1 is SGHRS and CDR2 is YFSETQ.

At least ten counts were recorded for this clonotype. The chain carries TRBV6-2 or TRBV6-3 and TRBJ2-1; 13 nucleotides line up with TRBD2. Germline lookup yields CDR1 MNHEY and CDR2 SVGEGT. The junction had 9 bases not matched to a gene; V was cut back by 6 bases and J by 4 bases. CDR3 size: 17 residues. The CDR3 spells CASSSGTSGIQYNEQFF. CDR3 coding DNA: TGTGCCAGCAGCTCCGGGACTAGCGGGATACAGTACAATGAGCAGTTCTTC.

The chain links TRBV5-1 to TRBJ1-5; tentative D call: TRBD1 (5 bases). Trimming removed 4 bases from V and 4 bases from J, with 12 bases in between. Germline values: CDR1 SGHRS, CDR2 YFSETQ. CDR3 size: 14 residues. The CDR3 region is CASSAGGVNQPQHF. In DNA form, the CDR3 reads TGCGCCAGCAGCGCGGGGGGTGTGAATCAGCCCCAGCATTTT.

The chain has TRBV10-3 and TRBJ2-3; 10 bases map to TRBD1. Germline lookup yields CDR1 ENHRY and CDR2 SYGVKD. The CDR3 is 16 residues long. After removal of 3 bases from V and 6 bases from J, the junction contained 9 bases not matched to a gene. CDR3 nucleotide sequence: TGTGCCATCAGTGACTTTGGGACAGGGGTTTCGGATACGCAGTATTTT. Translation gives CAISDFGTGVSDTQYF.

The V call is TRBV28, the J call TRBJ2-7, with 8 bases lining up with TRBD2. From germline, CDR1 is MDHEN and CDR2 SYDVKM. This CDR3 spans 14 amino acids. V trimming: 5 bases; J trimming: 1 base; junction bases outside the gene matches: 4. CDR3 sequence (DNA): TGTGCCAGCAGTACGAGCGGGAGATCCTACGAGCAGTACTTC. Translation gives CASSTSGRSYEQYF.

This clonotype has a handful of counts. V is TRBV5-5 and J is TRBJ2-3; D not certain. The CDR3 covers 15 residues. The V gene lost 0 bases and the J gene lost 1 base, with 9 bases spanning the gap. CDR1 and CDR2 (germline): SGHKS, YYEKEE (reference sequence). CDR3 region: CASSLVSMGTDTQYF. DNA for the CDR3: TGTGCCAGCAGCTTGGTCTCAATGGGCACAGATACGCAGTATTTT.

In this sample, this clonotype turned up many times. The chain links TRBV28 to TRBJ1-2, with 10 bases identical to TRBD1. The CDR3 runs to 13 residues. V trimming: 6 bases; J trimming: 4 bases; junction bases outside the gene matches: 2. Germline V gene lookup returns CDR1 MDHEN and CDR2 SYDVKM. In nucleotides, the CDR3 is TGTGCCAGCAGGGGACAGGGGTTCTATGGCTACACCTTC. Translated, it gives CASRGQGFYGYTF.

The gene calls are TRBV20-1 and TRBJ2-5; 9 nucleotides agree with TRBD2. CDR1 and CDR2 from the germline V gene are DFQATT and SNEGSKA (reference sequence). After removal of 3 bases from V and 5 bases from J, the junction contained 16 bases not matched to a gene. This CDR3 has 17 residues. CDR3 region: CSASRIQLSGGRETQYF. The CDR3 DNA reads TGCAGTGCTAGCCGCATCCAGTTGAGCGGGGGGAGGGAGACCCAGTACTTC.

The chain combines TRBV20-1 with TRBJ2-1; D is ambiguous. V lost 4 bases to trimming and J lost 1 base, with 11 bases between them. The CDR3 extends over 14 amino acids. Germline V gene data show CDR1 as DFQATT and CDR2 as SNEGSKA (reference sequence). CDR3 nucleotide sequence: TGCAGTGCTACCGTTGGCTCTTCCTACAATGAGCAGTTCTTC. Protein: CSATVGSSYNEQFF.

The chain joins TRBV6-1 to TRBJ2-1; 12 bases map to TRBD2. Unmatched junction bases numbered 19, after V lost 7 bases and J lost 15 bases. Germline V lookup: CDR1 MNHNS, CDR2 SASEGT. The CDR3 is made up of 16 amino acids. Written as DNA, the CDR3 is TGTGCCAGCACCCATCGGAGACTAGCGGGGGCCAATAGTTGGTTCTTC. Its translation is CASTHRRLAGANSWFF.

This clonotype has a count of ten or more. The J gene is TRBJ2-7, the V gene TRBV6-1; 7 positions agree with TRBD1. The V segment lost 5 bases and the J segment 2 bases; nucleotides outside the gene matches: 3. Germline CDR1 is MNHNS and CDR2 is SASEGT. The CDR3 loop spans 13 amino acids. CDR3 region: CASSTGAPYEQYF. The DNA of the CDR3 is TGTGCCAGCAGTACAGGGGCCCCCTACGAGCAGTACTTC.

This clonotype showed up many times. This sequence joins TRBV7-9 and TRBJ2-3, with 9 bases lining up with TRBD2. Trimming cost V 5 bases and J 7 bases; bases outside gene matches: 7. Germline V lookup: CDR1 SEHNR, CDR2 FQNEAQ (reference sequence). The CDR3 has 14 residues. CDR3 sequence: CASSPGLASHTQYF. In DNA form, the CDR3 reads TGTGCCAGCAGCCCGGGACTAGCATCCCATACGCAGTATTTT. Variable domain in full (rest from reference TRBV7-9 and TRBJ2-3): DTGVSQNPRHKITKRGQNVTFRCDPISEHNRLYWYRQTLGQGPEFLTYFQNEAQLEKSRLLSDRFSAERPKGSFSTLEIQRTEQGDSAMYLCASSPGLASHTQYFGPGTRLTVL.

In this sample, this clonotype turned up a few times. The chain is built from TRBV24-1 and TRBJ2-5; D unclear. Germline-derived CDR1 and CDR2 are KGHDR and SFDVKD. The V end was cut by 2 bases, the J end by 6 bases, with 9 bases between. The CDR3 consists of 13 residues. The CDR3 sequence is CATSDSPDQTQYF. In DNA, the CDR3 is TGTGCCACCAGTGATTCTCCTGATCAGACCCAGTACTTC.

The gene calls are TRBV6-1 and TRBJ2-1; 9 positions agree with TRBD2. The V gene end was trimmed by 7 bases and the J gene end by 1 base; junction bases not matched to a gene: 11. The CDR3 spans 17 residues. The germline V gene has CDR1 MNHNS and CDR2 SASEGT. Here the CDR3 DNA reads TGTGCCAGCATATCAAGCGGGGGGCCCCTTTCCTACAATGAGCAGTTCTTC. It encodes CASISSGGPLSYNEQFF.

This chain links TRBV6-1 with TRBJ2-1; 10 positions agree with TRBD2. Germline-derived CDR1 and CDR2 are MNHNS and SASEGT. Trimming took 6 bases from V and 6 from J; bases not matched to a gene: 8. This CDR3 is 15 amino acids long. CDR3 sequence: CASSLSGGAFNEQFF. The DNA of the CDR3 is TGTGCCAGCAGCTTGAGCGGGGGGGCCTTCAATGAGCAGTTCTTC.

CDR3 loop: CASSFGGGSDTQYF. Here the CDR3 DNA reads TGCGCCAGCAGCTTTGGCGGGGGTAGTGATACGCAGTATTTT. The V and J genes are TRBV5-1 and TRBJ2-3, with 7 positions matching TRBD2. With V trimmed by 2 bases and J by 6 bases, 6 bases remained unmatched. Germline CDR1 reads SGHRS; CDR2 reads YFSETQ. CDR3 length: 14 residues.

This chain connects TRBV6-2 or TRBV6-3 to TRBJ2-2; D not certain. Germline values: CDR1 MNHEY, CDR2 SVGEGT. The CDR3 contains 14 residues. V lost 7 bases and J 2 bases, leaving 11 bases between the germline ends. The CDR3 sequence is CASMFDINTGELFF. The CDR3 region has the DNA TGTGCCAGCATGTTTGACATTAACACCGGGGAGCTGTTTTTT.

The chain uses TRBV12-3 or TRBV12-4 and TRBJ1-4; D is unclear. The CDR3 extends over 14 amino acids. V was pared by 3 bases and J by 7 bases, with 12 bases between. In DNA form, the CDR3 reads TGTGCCAGCAGTTTGAGTACAAGGCGTGAAAAACTGTTTTTT. Protein sequence: CASSLSTRREKLFF.

The chain links TRBV20-1 to TRBJ1-5; 7 positions agree with TRBD1. The CDR3 loop spans 17 amino acids. The V gene end was trimmed by 0 bases and the J gene end by 5 bases; junction bases not matched to a gene: 13. Germline CDR1 and CDR2: DFQATT and SNEGSKA (reference sequence). The CDR3 DNA reads TGCAGTGCTAGAGATGGTACGGGAGGCCAGGGGGATCAGCCCCAGCATTTT. Its protein product is CSARDGTGGQGDQPQHF.

The chain recombines TRBV29-1 with TRBJ1-1, with 12 bases identical to TRBD1. The CDR3 is made up of 16 amino acids. Germline V gene lookup returns CDR1 SQVTM and CDR2 ANQGSEA. V dropped 3 bases and J dropped 7; count of bases not matched to a gene: 12. As DNA, the CDR3 is TGCAGCGTTGATGGAAAGTGGGACAGGGGGCGCGGTGAAGCTTTCTTT. Translation: CSVDGKWDRGRGEAFF.

The V and J genes are TRBV10-3 and TRBJ2-4; D not certain. The CDR3 has 16 amino acids. Trimming took off 8 bases at V and 5 bases at J, with 22 bases between the two ends. Germline CDR1 is ENHRY and CDR2 is SYGVKD. CDR3 DNA: TGTGCCATCCCCCCGGGCACCCCAGGAAGGGAAAACATTCAGTACTTC. Its translation: CAIPPGTPGRENIQYF.

This clonotype showed up many times. This chain uses TRBV2 with TRBJ2-7, with D hard to call. Germline-derived CDR1 and CDR2 are SNHLY and FYNNEI. CDR3 length: 13 residues. The V and J ends lost 3 bases and 2 bases respectively, with 8 bases between them. The CDR3 region is CASSDGLTYEQYF. Here the CDR3 DNA reads TGTGCCAGCAGTGACGGCCTGACCTACGAGCAGTACTTC.

This clonotype was detected only a few times. The chain employs TRBV15 and TRBJ1-2; D gene ambiguous. The CDR3 totals 15 residues. Trimming shortened V by 0 bases and J by 8 bases, and 16 bases separated the two germline ends. Germline V gene data show CDR1 as LNHNV and CDR2 as YYDKDF (reference sequence). Here the CDR3 reads CATSRDRSGPLGYTF. The CDR3 DNA reads TGTGCCACCAGCAGAGATAGGAGCGGGCCTCTGGGCTACACCTTC. The entire variable domain, with the rest obtained from reference TRBV15 and TRBJ1-2, is as follows: DAMVIQNPRYQVTQFGKPVTLSCSQTLNHNVMYWYQQKSSQAPKLLFHYYDKDFNNEADTPDNFQSRRPNTSFCFLDIRSPGLGDTAMYLCATSRDRSGPLGYTFGSGTRLTVV.